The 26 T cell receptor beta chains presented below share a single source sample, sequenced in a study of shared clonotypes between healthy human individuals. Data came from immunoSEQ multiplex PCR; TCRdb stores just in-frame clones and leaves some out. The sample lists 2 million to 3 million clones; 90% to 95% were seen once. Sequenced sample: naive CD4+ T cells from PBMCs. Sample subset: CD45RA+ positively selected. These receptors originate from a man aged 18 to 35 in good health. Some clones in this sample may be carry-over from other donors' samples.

The CDR3 loop reads CASSFQLSSYNEQFF. CDR3 coding DNA: TGTGCCAGCAGTTTCCAGCTGAGCTCCTACAATGAGCAGTTCTTC. The gene calls are TRBV6-1 and TRBJ2-1; D unresolved. The V end was cut by 5 bases, the J end by 0 bases, with 11 bases between. Per germline, CDR1 MNHNS and CDR2 SASEGT. The length of the CDR3 is 15 residues.

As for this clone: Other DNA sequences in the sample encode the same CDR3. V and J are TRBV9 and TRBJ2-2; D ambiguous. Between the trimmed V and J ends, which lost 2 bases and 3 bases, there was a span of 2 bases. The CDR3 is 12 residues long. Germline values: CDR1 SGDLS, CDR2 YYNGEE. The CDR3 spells CASSVDTGELFF. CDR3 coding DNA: TGTGCCAGCAGCGTGGACACCGGGGAGCTGTTTTTT. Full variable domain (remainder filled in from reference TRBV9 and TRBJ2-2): DSGVTQTPKHLITATGQRVTLRCSPRSGDLSVYWYQQSLDQGLQFLIQYYNGEERAKGNILERFSAQQFPDLHSELNLSSLELGDSALYFCASSVDTGELFFGEGSRLTVL.

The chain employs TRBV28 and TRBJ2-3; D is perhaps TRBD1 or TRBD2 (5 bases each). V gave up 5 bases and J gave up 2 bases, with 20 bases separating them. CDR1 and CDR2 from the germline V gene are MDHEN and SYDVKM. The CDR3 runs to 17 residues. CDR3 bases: TGTGCCAGCAGTGCCTACTCCCGTGGGGGAAACACAGATACGCAGTATTTT. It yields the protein CASSAYSRGGNTDTQYF.

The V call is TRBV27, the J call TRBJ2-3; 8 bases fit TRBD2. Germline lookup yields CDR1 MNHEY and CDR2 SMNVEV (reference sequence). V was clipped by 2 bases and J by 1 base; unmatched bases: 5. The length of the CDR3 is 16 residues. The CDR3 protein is CASSLRAGRGTDTQYF. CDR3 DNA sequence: TGTGCCAGCAGTTTACGGGCCGGGAGGGGCACAGATACGCAGTATTTT.

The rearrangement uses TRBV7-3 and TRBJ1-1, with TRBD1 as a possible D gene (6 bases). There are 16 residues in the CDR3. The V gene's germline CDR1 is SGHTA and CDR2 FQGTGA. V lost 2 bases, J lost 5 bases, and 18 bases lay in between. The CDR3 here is CASSLEQGGGRTEAFF. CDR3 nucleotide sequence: TGTGCCAGCAGCTTAGAGCAAGGAGGGGGACGAACTGAAGCTTTCTTT.

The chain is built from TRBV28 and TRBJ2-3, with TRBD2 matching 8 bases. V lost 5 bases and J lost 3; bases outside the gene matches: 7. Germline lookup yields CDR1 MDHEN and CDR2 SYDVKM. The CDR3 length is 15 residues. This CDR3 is CASSPSGSRTDTQYF. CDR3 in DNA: TGTGCCAGCAGTCCCAGCGGGAGTCGGACAGATACGCAGTATTTT.

The DNA for the CDR3 is TGTGCCAGCAGCACCTGGGTGGGGGTTCAGGCGCAGTATTTT. Protein product: CASSTWVGVQAQYF. The rearrangement uses TRBV5-8 and TRBJ2-3; TRBD1 or TRBD2 may be the D gene (5 bases each). The CDR3 runs 14 residues. V gave up 4 bases and J gave up 10 bases, with 19 bases separating them. Germline V gene sequence: CDR1 SGHTS, CDR2 YDEGEE.

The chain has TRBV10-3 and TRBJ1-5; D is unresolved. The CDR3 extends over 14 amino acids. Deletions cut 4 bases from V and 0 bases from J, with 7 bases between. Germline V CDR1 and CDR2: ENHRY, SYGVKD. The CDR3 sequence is CAISAERSNQPQHF. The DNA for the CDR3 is TGTGCCATCAGTGCAGAACGTAGCAATCAGCCCCAGCATTTT.

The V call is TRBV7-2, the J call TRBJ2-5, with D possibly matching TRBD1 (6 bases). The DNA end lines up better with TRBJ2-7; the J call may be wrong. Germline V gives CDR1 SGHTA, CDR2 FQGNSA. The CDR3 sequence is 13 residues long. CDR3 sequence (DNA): TGTGCCAGCAGCTCCCAGGGGCCCTACGAGCAGTACTTC. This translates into CASSSQGPYEQYF.

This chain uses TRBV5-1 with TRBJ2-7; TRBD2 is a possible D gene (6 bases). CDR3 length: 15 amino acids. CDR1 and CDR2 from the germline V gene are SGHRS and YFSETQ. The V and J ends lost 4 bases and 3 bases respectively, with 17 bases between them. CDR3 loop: CASSTSRDSYYEQYF. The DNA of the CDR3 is TGCGCCAGCAGCACTTCCCGGGACTCTTACTACGAGCAGTACTTC. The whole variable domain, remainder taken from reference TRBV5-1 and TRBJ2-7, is KAGVTQTPRYLIKTRGQQVTLSCSPISGHRSVSWYQQTPGQGLQFLFEYFSETQRNKGNFPGRFSGRQFSNSRSEMNVSTLELGDSALYLCASSTSRDSYYEQYFGPGTRLTVT.

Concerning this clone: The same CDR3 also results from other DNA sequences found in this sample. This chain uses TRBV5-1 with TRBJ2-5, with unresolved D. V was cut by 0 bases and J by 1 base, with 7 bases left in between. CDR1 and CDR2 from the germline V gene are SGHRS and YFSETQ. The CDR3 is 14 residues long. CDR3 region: CASSLGPPQETQYF. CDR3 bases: TGCGCCAGCAGCTTGGGACCTCCCCAAGAGACCCAGTACTTC.

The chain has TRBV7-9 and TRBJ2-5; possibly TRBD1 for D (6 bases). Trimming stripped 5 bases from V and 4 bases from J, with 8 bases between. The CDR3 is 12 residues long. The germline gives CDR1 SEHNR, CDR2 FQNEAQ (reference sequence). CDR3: CASSPDRETQYF. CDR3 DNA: TGTGCCAGCAGCCCGGACAGAGAGACCCAGTACTTC.

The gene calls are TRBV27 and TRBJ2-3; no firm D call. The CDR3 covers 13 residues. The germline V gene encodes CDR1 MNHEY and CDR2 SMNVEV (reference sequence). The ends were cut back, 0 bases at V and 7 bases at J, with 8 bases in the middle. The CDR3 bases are TGTGCCAGCAGTTTATCCCGAGATAATACGCAGTATTTT. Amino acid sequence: CASSLSRDNTQYF.

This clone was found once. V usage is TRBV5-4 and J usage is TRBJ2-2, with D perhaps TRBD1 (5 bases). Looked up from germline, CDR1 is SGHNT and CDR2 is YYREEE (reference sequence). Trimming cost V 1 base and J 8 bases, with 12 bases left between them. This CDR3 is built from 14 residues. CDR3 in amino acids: CASSLKGNAGELFF. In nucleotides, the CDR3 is TGTGCCAGCAGCTTGAAGGGGAACGCGGGGGAGCTGTTTTTT.

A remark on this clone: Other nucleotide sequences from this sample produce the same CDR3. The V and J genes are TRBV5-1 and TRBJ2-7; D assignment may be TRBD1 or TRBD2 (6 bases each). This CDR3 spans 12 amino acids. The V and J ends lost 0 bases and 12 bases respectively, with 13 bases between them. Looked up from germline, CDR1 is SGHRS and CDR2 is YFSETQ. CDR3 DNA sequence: TGCGCCAGCAGCTTGGCGGGGGACACGCCGTACTTC. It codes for CASSLAGDTPYF.

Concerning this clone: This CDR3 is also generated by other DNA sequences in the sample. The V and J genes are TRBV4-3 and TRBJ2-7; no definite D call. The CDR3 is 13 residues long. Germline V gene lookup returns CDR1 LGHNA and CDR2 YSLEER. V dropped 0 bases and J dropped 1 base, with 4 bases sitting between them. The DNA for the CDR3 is TGCGCCAGCAGCCAAGAGGTGTCCTACGAGCAGTACTTC. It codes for CASSQEVSYEQYF.

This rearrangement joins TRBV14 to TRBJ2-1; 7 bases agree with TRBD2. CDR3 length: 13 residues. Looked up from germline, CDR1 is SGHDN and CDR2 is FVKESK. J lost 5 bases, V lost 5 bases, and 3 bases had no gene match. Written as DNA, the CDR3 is TGTGCCAGCAGCGCGGGACTAAACAATGAGCAGTTCTTC. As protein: CASSAGLNNEQFF. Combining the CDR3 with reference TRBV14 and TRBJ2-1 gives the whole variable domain EAGVTQFPSHSVIEKGQTVTLRCDPISGHDNLYWYRRVMGKEIKFLLHFVKESKQDESGMPNNRFLAERTGGTYSTLKVQPAELEDSGVYFCASSAGLNNEQFFGPGTRLTVL.

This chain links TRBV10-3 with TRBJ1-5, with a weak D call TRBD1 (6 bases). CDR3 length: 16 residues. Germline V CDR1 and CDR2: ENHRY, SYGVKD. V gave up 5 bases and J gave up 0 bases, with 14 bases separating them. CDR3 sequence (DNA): TGTGCCATCAGTATAACGGCAGGGGATAGCAATCAGCCCCAGCATTTT. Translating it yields CAISITAGDSNQPQHF.

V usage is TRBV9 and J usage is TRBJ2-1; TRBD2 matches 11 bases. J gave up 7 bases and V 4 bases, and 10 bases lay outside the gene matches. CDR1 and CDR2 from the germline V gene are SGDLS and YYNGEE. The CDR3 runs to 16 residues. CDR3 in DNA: TGTGCCAGCAGCAATGAACTAGCGGGAGCGGGTAATGAGCAGTTCTTC. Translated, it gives CASSNELAGAGNEQFF.

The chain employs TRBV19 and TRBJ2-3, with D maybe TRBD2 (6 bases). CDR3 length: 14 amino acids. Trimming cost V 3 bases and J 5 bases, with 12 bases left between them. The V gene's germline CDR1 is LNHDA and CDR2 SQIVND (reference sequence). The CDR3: CASSIKGGGDTQYF. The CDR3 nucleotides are TGTGCCAGTAGTATCAAGGGAGGAGGAGATACGCAGTATTTT.

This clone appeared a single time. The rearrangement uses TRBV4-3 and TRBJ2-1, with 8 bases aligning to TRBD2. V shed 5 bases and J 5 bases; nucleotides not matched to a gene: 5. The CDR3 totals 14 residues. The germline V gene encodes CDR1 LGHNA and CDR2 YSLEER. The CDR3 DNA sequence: TGCGCCAGCAGCAGACTAGCGCAAGACAATGAGCAGTTCTTC. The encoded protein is CASSRLAQDNEQFF.

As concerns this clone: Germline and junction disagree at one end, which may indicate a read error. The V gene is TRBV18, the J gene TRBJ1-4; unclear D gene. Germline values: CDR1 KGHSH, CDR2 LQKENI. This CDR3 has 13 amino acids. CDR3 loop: CASAPGVDEKLFF. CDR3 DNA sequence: TGTGCCAGCGCACCGGGAGTAGACGAAAAACTGTTTTTT.

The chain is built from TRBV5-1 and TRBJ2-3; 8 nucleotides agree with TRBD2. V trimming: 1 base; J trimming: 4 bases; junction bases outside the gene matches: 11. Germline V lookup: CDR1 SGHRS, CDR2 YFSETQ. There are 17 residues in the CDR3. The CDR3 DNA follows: TGCGCCAGCAGCTTGATCACTAGCGGAGGTGTTGCAGATACGCAGTATTTT. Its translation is CASSLITSGGVADTQYF.

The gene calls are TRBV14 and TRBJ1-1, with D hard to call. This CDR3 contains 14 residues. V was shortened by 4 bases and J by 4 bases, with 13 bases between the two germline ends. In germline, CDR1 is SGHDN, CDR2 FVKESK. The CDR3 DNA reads TGTGCCAGCAGCCGGGAGGAGCGGATCACTGAAGCTTTCTTT. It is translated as CASSREERITEAFF.

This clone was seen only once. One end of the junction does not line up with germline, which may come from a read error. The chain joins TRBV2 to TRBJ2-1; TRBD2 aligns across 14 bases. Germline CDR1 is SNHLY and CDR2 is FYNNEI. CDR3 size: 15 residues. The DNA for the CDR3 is TGTGCCAGCAGTGACCTGGGACTAGCGGGGGACGTAGGGCTCTTC. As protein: CASSDLGLAGDVGLF.

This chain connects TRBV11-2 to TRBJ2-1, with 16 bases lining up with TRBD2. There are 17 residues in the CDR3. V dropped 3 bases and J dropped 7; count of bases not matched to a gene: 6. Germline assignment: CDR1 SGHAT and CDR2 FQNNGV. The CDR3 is CASSFGTSGRVANEQFF. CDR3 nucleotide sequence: TGTGCCAGCAGCTTTGGGACTAGCGGGAGGGTGGCGAATGAGCAGTTCTTC.